This T cell receptor beta chain was profiled in a study of Ad26.COV2.S vaccination and SARS-CoV-2 variants. Documented treatment: 19 received Ad26.COV2.S at low or high dose, single or two shots; about 5 received placebo; per-sample allocation not given. The investigators took samples on day 63 after the first vaccine or placebo injection. TCRdb keeps only in-frame clones here, not all; method: immunoSEQ multiplex PCR. The sample holds about 250,000 clones; around 88% are singletons and the top ten take just under 3%. Trimming cost V 3 bases and J 3 bases, with 9 bases left between them. This CDR3 region has 15 residues. CDR1 and CDR2 (germline): LNHDA, SQIVND (reference sequence).

The chain links TRBV19 to TRBJ2-6; D is ambiguous. The clonotype was recovered from a person between 18 and 65 years old who received the Ad26.COV2.S COVID-19 vaccine or a placebo. The specimen comprised peripheral blood, sampled in a trial of Ad26.COV2.S vaccine versus placebo. The CDR3: CASSIRFGGANVLTF. In DNA form, the CDR3 reads TGTGCCAGTAGTATTAGGTTCGGTGGGGCCAACGTCCTGACTTTC.